The rows below give T cell receptor beta chains drawn from one sample of a study of CD8 T cells in Susac syndrome. From the immunoSEQ multiplex PCR reads, TCRdb called clonotypes with MiXCR, one entry per CDR3 protein. The sample includes about 210,000 distinct CDR3 sequences, around 95% of them seen just once. The sequenced sample consisted of CD4+ T cells from PBMCs. Receptors originate from a human donor with multiple sclerosis. Both conserved end residues are part of each CDR3. D genes are given only for firm matches. Clone size, where shown, is once, few, many, or a class for clones that have expanded.

v_call: TRBV7-3
j_call: TRBJ2-1
d_call: TRBD2
clone_size: .
cdr3_length: 13
cdr3_nt: TGTGCCAGCAGCCCTTCTAGCGGCAATGAGCAGTTCTTC
cdr3_aa: CASSPSSGNEQFF

v_call: TRBV19
j_call: TRBJ2-3
d_call: .
clone_size: .
cdr3_length: 14
cdr3_nt: TGTGCCAGTAGTACATCGACAGGCACAGATACGCAGTATTTT
cdr3_aa: CASSTSTGTDTQYF

v_call: TRBV12-3/TRBV12-4
j_call: TRBJ1-2
d_call: .
clone_size: .
cdr3_length: 14
cdr3_nt: TGTGCCAGCAGTTTTTCTGGGACACGTCGTGGCTACACCTTC
cdr3_aa: CASSFSGTRRGYTF

v_call: TRBV5-6
j_call: TRBJ2-7
d_call: .
clone_size: .
cdr3_length: 13
cdr3_nt: TGTGCCAGCAGCCGGGACATCCGCTACGAGCAGTACTTC
cdr3_aa: CASSRDIRYEQYF

v_call: TRBV29-1
j_call: TRBJ1-2
d_call: .
clone_size: .
cdr3_length: 14
cdr3_nt: TGCAGCGTTGAAGAATTCGGCCCACGGGTTGGCTACACCTTC
cdr3_aa: CSVEEFGPRVGYTF

v_call: TRBV16
j_call: TRBJ2-2
d_call: .
clone_size: .
cdr3_length: 14
cdr3_nt: TGTGCCACCCGACTTGGGACTGCCACCGGGGAGCTGTTTTTT
cdr3_aa: CATRLGTATGELFF

v_call: TRBV29-1
j_call: TRBJ1-2
d_call: .
clone_size: .
cdr3_length: 13
cdr3_nt: TGCAGCGTTGAAGATTCGAGGGTAGGGGGCTACACCTTC
cdr3_aa: CSVEDSRVGGYTF

v_call: TRBV20-1
j_call: TRBJ2-3
d_call: TRBD1
clone_size: .
cdr3_length: 15
cdr3_nt: TGCAGTGCTAGGGGACAGGGGGAGAGCACAGATACGCAGTATTTT
cdr3_aa: CSARGQGESTDTQYF

v_call: TRBV30
j_call: TRBJ2-7
d_call: .
clone_size: .
cdr3_length: 12
cdr3_nt: TGTGCCTGGAACACAGGGCCCGGGGAGCAGTACTTC
cdr3_aa: CAWNTGPGEQYF

v_call: TRBV7-9
j_call: TRBJ2-1
d_call: TRBD2
clone_size: once
cdr3_length: 11
cdr3_nt: TGTGCGGGCGGGAGTCTCGATGAGCAGTTCTTC
cdr3_aa: CAGGSLDEQFF

v_call: TRBV3-1
j_call: TRBJ2-1
d_call: .
clone_size: .
cdr3_length: 16
cdr3_nt: TGTGCCAGCAGCCAAGCCGCAGGGGCCTCCTACAATGAGCAGTTCTTC
cdr3_aa: CASSQAAGASYNEQFF

v_call: TRBV20-1
j_call: TRBJ2-7
d_call: TRBD1
clone_size: .
cdr3_length: 14
cdr3_nt: TGCAGTGCTAGAAAGGGGGCGACGGACTACGAGCAGTACTTC
cdr3_aa: CSARKGATDYEQYF

v_call: TRBV20-1
j_call: TRBJ1-1
d_call: .
clone_size: .
cdr3_length: 15
cdr3_nt: TGCAGTGCCAGAGGGCAGGGACCCATGAACACTGAAGCTTTCTTT
cdr3_aa: CSARGQGPMNTEAFF

v_call: TRBV27
j_call: TRBJ2-3
d_call: .
clone_size: .
cdr3_length: 14
cdr3_nt: TGTGCCAGCAGTCTTAACTCCGTTACAGATACGCAGTATTTT
cdr3_aa: CASSLNSVTDTQYF

v_call: TRBV5-6
j_call: TRBJ1-2
d_call: TRBD1
clone_size: .
cdr3_length: 14
cdr3_nt: TGTGCCAGCAGCTACACGGACAGGGCTAATGGCTACACCTTC
cdr3_aa: CASSYTDRANGYTF

v_call: TRBV11-2
j_call: TRBJ2-7
d_call: TRBD2
clone_size: .
cdr3_length: 16
cdr3_nt: TGTGCCAGCAGCTTACTGCGGGGAGGGGTTGGGTACGAGCAGTACTTC
cdr3_aa: CASSLLRGGVGYEQYF

v_call: TRBV25-1
j_call: TRBJ1-4
d_call: TRBD1
clone_size: .
cdr3_length: 15
cdr3_nt: TGTGCCAGCAGTGAAAGCAGGGGGACACAGGAAAAACTGTTTTTT
cdr3_aa: CASSESRGTQEKLFF

v_call: TRBV7-9
j_call: TRBJ2-1
d_call: .
clone_size: .
cdr3_length: 13
cdr3_nt: TGTGCCAGCAGCTTAGCGAAGATACAGGGCCGGTTCTTC
cdr3_aa: CASSLAKIQGRFF

v_call: TRBV5-1
j_call: TRBJ2-5
d_call: TRBD2
clone_size: .
cdr3_length: 16
cdr3_nt: TGCGCCAGCAGCCTTTCGGGGGGAAACCCCCAAGAGACCCAGTACTTC
cdr3_aa: CASSLSGGNPQETQYF